The present entry profiles one TCR beta chain with its context. The antigen remains undetermined. The entry originates in a study of cytomegalovirus exposure and HLA in healthy donors. Study-level results: Using a false discovery rate of 0.05, a later analysis showed that approximately 18,000 TCR beta sequences were associated with HLA alleles. With later analysis, a missense DCLRE1C variant became linked to TCR beta V- and J-gene trimming.

CDR3 length: 15 residues. The germline V gene has CDR1 LGHNA and CDR2 YSLEER. Trimming left V 0 bases short and J 4 bases short, with 12 bases between. It was with 60 Vbeta and 13 Jbeta primers that the PCR ran. In the study's own analysis: Unique TCR beta chains totaled some 80 million in a later count, with approximately 11 million of them shared. TCRdb's table, derived via immunoSEQ multiplex PCR, lists solely in-frame clones and lacks some. V and J calls and clone size are copied from that table; D and trimming were computed from the DNA. The table includes some 200,000 clones, about four fifths detected once.

This receptor was obtained from a girl aged 5-17 years in good health and CMV-seropositive. Material for sequencing was PBMCs. V and J are TRBV4-3 and TRBJ1-1, with D possibly being TRBD1 (5 bases). CDR3 sequence reads: CASSQEKGPGTEAFF. Written as DNA, the CDR3 is TGCGCCAGCAGCCAAGAGAAGGGGCCTGGCACTGAAGCTTTCTTT.